The sequence of this TCR beta chain was determined in a study of blood T cell repertoires in COVID-19. The wider study: The United States, Italy and Spain were the sources of the acute and convalescent COVID-19 samples. T cells, B-cell-depleted T cells, or PBMCs provided the cDNA or gDNA that served as material.

In the original analysis: Amplification with reference gene primers provided the estimates of nucleated cell counts. Only in-frame clones appear in the TCRdb table, and some are missing; sequencing was by immunoSEQ multiplex PCR. That table gives V, J and clone size, and the DNA gave D and trimming. This table holds roughly 28,000 clones, around 90% found once. Source material: peripheral blood. This clonotype was sampled from a woman in her 50s with active COVID-19.

CDR3 sequence: CATSRDGPLLEGYTF. In DNA form, the CDR3 reads TGTGCCACCAGCAGAGACGGACCCCTACTAGAGGGCTACACCTTC. V gene TRBV15 combines with J gene TRBJ1-2; no definite D call. The germline CDR1 and CDR2 sequences are LNHNV and YYDKDF (reference sequence). This CDR3 spans 15 amino acids. Trimming removed 0 bases at V and 8 bases at J, with 16 bases between.